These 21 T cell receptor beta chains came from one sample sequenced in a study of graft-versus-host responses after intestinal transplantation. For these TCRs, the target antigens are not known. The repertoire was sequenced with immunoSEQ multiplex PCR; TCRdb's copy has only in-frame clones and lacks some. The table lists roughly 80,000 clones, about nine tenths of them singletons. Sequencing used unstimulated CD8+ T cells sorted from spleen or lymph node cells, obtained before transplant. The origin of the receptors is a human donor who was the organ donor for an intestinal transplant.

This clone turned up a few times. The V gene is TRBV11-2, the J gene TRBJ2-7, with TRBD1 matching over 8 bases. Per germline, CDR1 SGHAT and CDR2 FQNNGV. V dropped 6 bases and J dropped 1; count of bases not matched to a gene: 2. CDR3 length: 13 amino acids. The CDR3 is CASSDRGSYEQYF. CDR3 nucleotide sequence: TGTGCCAGCAGTGACAGGGGTTCCTACGAGCAGTACTTC. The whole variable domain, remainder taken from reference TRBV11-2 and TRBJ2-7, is EAGVAQSPRYKIIEKRQSVAFWCNPISGHATLYWYQQILGQGPKLLIQFQNNGVVDDSQLPKDRFSAERLKGVDSTLKIQPAKLEDSAVYLCASSDRGSYEQYFGPGTRLTVT.

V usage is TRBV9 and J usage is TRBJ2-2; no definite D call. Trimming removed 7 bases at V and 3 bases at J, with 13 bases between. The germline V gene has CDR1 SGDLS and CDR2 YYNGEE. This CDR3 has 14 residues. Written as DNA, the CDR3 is TGTGCCAGCCAGGTCAGGTCCTACACCGGGGAGCTGTTTTTT. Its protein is CASQVRSYTGELFF.

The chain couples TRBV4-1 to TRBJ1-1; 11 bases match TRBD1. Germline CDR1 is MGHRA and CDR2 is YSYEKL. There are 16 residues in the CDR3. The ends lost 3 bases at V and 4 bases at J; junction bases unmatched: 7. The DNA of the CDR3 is TGCGCCAGCAGCCAGCAGCCCGGGACAGGGGGCACTGAAGCTTTCTTT. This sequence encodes CASSQQPGTGGTEAFF.

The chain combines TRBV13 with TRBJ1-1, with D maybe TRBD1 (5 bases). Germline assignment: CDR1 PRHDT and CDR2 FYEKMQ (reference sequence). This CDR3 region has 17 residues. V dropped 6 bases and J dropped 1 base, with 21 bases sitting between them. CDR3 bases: TGTGCCAGCAGTCCACCCTGGGGGGAGCGGAAGAACACTGAAGCTTTCTTT. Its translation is CASSPPWGERKNTEAFF.

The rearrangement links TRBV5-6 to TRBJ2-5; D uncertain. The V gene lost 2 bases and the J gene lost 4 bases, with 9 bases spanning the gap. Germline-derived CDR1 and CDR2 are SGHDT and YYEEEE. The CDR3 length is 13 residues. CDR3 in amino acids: CASSLLGGETQYF. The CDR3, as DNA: TGTGCCAGCAGCTTACTGGGTGGAGAGACCCAGTACTTC.

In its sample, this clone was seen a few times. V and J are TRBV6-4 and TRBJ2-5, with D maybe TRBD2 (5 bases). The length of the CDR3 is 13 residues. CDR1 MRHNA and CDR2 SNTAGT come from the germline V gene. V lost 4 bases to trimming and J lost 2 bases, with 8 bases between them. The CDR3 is CASSGEPQETQYF. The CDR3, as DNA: TGTGCCAGCAGTGGGGAGCCTCAAGAGACCCAGTACTTC.

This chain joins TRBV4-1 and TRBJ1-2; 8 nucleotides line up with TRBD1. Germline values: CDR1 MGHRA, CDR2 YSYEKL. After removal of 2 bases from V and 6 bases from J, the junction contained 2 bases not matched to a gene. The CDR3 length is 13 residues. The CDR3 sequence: CASSQRTGNGYTF. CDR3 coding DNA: TGCGCCAGCAGCCAACGGACAGGGAATGGCTACACCTTC.

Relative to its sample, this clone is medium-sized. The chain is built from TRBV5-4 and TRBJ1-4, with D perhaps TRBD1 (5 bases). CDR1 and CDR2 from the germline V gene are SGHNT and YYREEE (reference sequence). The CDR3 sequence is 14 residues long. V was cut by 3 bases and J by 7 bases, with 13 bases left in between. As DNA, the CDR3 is TGTGCCAGCAGCTGGCGGGGCAATGGTGAAAAACTGTTTTTT. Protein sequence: CASSWRGNGEKLFF. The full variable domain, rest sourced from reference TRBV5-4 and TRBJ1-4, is ETGVTQSPTHLIKTRGQQVTLRCSSQSGHNTVSWYQQALGQGPQFIFQYYREEENGRGNFPPRFSGLQFPNYSSELNVNALELDDSALYLCASSWRGNGEKLFFGSGTQLSVL.

DNA of the CDR3: TGTGCCTGGGACCTGGGTTCCAATGAGCAGTTCTTC. Residues: CAWDLGSNEQFF. V and J are TRBV30 and TRBJ2-1; no clear D. V lost 5 bases to trimming and J lost 6 bases, with 11 bases between them. The CDR3 has 12 residues. The germline gives CDR1 GTSNPN, CDR2 SVGIG (reference sequence).

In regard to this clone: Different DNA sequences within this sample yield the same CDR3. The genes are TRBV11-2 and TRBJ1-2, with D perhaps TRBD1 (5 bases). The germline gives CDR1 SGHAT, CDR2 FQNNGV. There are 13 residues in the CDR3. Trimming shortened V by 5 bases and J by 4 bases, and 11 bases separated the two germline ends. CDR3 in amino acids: CASSLGEGYGYTF. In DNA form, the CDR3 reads TGTGCCAGCAGCCTGGGGGAGGGCTATGGCTACACCTTC.

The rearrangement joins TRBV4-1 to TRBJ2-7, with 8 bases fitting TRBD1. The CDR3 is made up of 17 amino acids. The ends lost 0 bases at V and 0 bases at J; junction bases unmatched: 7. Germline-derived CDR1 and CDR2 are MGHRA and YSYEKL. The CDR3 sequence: CASSQDPPTGVSYEQYF. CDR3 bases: TGCGCCAGCAGCCAAGACCCTCCGACAGGGGTCTCCTACGAGCAGTACTTC.

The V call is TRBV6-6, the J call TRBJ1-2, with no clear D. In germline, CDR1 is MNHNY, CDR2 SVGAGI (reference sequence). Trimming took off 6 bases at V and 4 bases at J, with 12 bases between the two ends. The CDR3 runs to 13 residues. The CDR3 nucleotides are TGTGCCAGCAGAAAGCTCGGGCGCTATGGCTACACCTTC. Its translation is CASRKLGRYGYTF.

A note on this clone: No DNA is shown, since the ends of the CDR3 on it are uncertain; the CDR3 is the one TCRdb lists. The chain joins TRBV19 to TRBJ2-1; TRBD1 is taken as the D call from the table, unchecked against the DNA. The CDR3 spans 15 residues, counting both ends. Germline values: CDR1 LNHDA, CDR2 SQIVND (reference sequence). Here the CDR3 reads CASTSGQGAADEQFF.

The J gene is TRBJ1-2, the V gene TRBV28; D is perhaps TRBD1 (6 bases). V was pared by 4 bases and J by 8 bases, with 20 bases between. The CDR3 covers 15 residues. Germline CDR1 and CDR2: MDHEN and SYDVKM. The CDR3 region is CASSYYRVSAHGYTF. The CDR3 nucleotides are TGTGCCAGCAGTTACTACAGGGTCTCAGCCCACGGCTACACCTTC.

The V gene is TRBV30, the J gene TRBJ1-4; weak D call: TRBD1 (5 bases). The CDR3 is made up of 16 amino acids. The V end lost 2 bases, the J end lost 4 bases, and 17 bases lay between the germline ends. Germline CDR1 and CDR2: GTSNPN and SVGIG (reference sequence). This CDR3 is CAWSTRDSNHNEKLFF. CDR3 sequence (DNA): TGTGCCTGGAGTACCCGGGACTCCAACCATAATGAAAAACTGTTTTTT. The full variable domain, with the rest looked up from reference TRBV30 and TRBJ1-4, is SQTIHQWPATLVQPVGSPLSLECTVEGTSNPNLYWYRQAAGRGLQLLFYSVGIGQISSEVPQNLSASRPQDRQFILSSKKLLLSDSGFYLCAWSTRDSNHNEKLFFGSGTQLSVL.

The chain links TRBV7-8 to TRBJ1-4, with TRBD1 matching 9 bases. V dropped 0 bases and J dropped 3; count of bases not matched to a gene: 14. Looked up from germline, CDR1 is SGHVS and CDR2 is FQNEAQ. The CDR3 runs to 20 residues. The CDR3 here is CASSLARGQGVLGANEKLFF. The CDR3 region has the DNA TGTGCCAGCAGCTTAGCAAGGGGACAGGGCGTTTTAGGAGCTAATGAAAAACTGTTTTTT.

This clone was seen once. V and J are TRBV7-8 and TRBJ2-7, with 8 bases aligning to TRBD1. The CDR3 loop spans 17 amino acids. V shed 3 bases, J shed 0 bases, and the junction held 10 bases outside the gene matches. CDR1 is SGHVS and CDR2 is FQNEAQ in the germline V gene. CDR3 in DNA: TGTGCCAGCAGCTTGTTTACCGGGACAGGCAGCTCCTACGAGCAGTACTTC. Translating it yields CASSLFTGTGSSYEQYF.

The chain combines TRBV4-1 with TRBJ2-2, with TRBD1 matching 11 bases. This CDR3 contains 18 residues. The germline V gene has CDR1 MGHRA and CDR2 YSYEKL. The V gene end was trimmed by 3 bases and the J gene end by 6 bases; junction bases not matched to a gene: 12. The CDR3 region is CASSQHGGQGVSAGELFF. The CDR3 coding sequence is TGCGCCAGCAGCCAGCACGGGGGACAGGGGGTCTCTGCCGGGGAGCTGTTTTTT.

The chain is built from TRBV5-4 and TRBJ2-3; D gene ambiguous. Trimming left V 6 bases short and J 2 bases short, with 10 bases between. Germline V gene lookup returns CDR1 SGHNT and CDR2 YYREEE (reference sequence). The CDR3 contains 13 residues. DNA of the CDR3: TGTGCCAGCATGAAAGATTCCACAGATACGCAGTATTTT. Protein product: CASMKDSTDTQYF.

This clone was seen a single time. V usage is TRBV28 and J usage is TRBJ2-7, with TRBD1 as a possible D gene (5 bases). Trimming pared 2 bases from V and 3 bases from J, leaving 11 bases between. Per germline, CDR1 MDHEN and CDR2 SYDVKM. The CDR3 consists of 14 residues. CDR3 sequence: CASSLVAGNYEQYF. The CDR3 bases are TGTGCCAGCAGTTTAGTCGCAGGGAACTACGAGCAGTACTTC. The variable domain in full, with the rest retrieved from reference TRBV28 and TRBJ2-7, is DVKVTQSSRYLVKRTGEKVFLECVQDMDHENMFWYRQDPGLGLRLIYFSYDVKMKEKGDIPEGYSVSREKKERFSLILESASTNQTSMYLCASSLVAGNYEQYFGPGTRLTVT.

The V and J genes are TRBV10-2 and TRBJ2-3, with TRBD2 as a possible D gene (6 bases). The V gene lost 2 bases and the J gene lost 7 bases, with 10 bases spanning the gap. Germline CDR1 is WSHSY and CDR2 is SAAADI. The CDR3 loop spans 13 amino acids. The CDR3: CASSEHGDYTQYF. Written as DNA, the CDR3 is TGCGCCAGCAGTGAGCACGGGGACTATACGCAGTATTTT.